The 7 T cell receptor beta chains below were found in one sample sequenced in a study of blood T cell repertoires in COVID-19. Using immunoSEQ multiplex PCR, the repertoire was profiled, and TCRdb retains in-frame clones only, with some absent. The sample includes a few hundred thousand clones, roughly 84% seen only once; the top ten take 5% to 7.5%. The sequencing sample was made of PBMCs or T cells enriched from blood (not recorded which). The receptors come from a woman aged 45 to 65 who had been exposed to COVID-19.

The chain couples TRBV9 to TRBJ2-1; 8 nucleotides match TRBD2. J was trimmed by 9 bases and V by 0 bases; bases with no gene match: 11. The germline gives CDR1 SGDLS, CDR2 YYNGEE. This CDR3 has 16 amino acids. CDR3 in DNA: TGTGCCAGCAGCGTAGAAATGAGAGGACTAGCCAGTGAGCAGTTCTTC. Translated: CASSVEMRGLASEQFF.

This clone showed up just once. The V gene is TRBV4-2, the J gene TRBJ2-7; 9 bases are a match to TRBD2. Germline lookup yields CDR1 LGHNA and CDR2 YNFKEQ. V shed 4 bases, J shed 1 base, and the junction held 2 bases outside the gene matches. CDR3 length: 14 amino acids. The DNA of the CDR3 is TGTGCCAGCAGCCTTAGCGGGGGTTCCTACGAGCAGTACTTC. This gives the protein CASSLSGGSYEQYF.

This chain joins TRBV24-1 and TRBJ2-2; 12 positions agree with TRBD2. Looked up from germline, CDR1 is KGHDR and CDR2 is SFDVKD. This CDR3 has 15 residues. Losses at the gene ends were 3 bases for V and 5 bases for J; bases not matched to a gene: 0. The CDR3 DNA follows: TGTGCCACCAGTGATGGACTAGCGGGGACCGGGGAGCTGTTTTTT. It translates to CATSDGLAGTGELFF.

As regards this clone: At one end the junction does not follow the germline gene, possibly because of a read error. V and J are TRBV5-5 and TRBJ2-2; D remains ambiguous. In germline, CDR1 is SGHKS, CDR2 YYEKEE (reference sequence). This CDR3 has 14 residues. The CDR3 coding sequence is TGTGCCAGCATCTTGGCGGCGAACACCGGGGAGCTGTTTTTT. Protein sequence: CASILAANTGELFF.

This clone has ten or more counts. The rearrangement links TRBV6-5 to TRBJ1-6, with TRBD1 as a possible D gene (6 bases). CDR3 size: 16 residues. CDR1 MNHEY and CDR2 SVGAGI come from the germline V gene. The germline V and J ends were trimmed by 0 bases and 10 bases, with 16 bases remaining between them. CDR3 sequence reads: CASSYSGLGGASPLHF. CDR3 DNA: TGTGCCAGCAGTTACTCGGGTTTGGGGGGGGCCTCACCCCTCCACTTT.

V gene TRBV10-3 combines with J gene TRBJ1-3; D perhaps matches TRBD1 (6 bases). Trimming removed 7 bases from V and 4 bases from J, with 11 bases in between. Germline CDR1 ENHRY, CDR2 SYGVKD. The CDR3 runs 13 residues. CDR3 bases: TGTGCCATCACCGAGGGGGACGGAAACACCATATATTTT. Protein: CAITEGDGNTIYF.

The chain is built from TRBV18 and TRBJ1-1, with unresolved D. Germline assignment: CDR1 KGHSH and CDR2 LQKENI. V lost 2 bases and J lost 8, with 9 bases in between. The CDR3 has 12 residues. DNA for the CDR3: TGTGCCAGCTCACCAGCGGCGGGCGAAGCTTTCTTT. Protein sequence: CASSPAAGEAFF.